The entry below describes one TCR beta chain. This entry is derived from a study of cytomegalovirus exposure and HLA in healthy donors. PCR involved 60 Vbeta and 13 Jbeta primers. Profiled with immunoSEQ multiplex PCR; TCRdb holds only in-frame clones, not every one. The sample lists roughly 140,000 clones, 65% to 85% seen once, with around 7% in the top ten. Sequenced input: PBMCs. The source of this sequence is a middle-aged woman in good health and CMV-seropositive.

The CDR3 nucleotides are TGTGCCAGCAGCGTAGCATTTGGGACAGGGGATACGCAGTATTTT. Translating gives CASSVAFGTGDTQYF. The chain recombines TRBV9 with TRBJ2-3; 9 bases match TRBD1. The J segment lost 6 bases and the V segment lost 0 bases, leaving 5 bases of the junction unmatched. The CDR3 extends over 15 amino acids. Per germline, CDR1 SGDLS and CDR2 YYNGEE.